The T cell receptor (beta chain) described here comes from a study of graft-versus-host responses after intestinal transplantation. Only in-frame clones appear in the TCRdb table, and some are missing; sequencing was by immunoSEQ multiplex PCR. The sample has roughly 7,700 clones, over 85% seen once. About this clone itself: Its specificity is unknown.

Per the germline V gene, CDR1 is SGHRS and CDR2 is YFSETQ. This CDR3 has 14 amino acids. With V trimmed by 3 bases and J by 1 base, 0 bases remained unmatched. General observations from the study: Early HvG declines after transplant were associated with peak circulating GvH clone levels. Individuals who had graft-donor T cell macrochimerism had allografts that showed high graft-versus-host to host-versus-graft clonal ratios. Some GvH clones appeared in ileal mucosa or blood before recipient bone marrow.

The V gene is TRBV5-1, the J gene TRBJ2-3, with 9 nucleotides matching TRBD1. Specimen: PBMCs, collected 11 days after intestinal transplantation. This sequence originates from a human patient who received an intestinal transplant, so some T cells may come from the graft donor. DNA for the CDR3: TGCGCCAGCAGCTGGACAGGGGGCACAGATACGCAGTATTTT. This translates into CASSWTGGTDTQYF.